The present TCR beta chain was sequenced within a study of shared clonotypes between healthy human individuals. Sequencing used immunoSEQ multiplex PCR; TCRdb keeps in-frame clones, though not all of them. The table records some 800,000 clones, 80% to 95% of them present only once. CDR1 is SGHTA, CDR2 FQGNSA, per germline. CDR3 length equals 17 residues. The J segment lost 5 bases and the V segment lost 4 bases, leaving 12 bases of the junction unmatched. Terminally differentiated effector memory CD45RA+ cells were left out of the naive CD8 fraction, which was CD45RO-negative and positively selected for CCR7.

This receptor was taken from a man aged 25 to 45 in good health. The V gene is TRBV7-2, the J gene TRBJ2-1, with 9 bases identical to TRBD1. The sequenced sample was naive CD8+ T cells sorted from blood. The CDR3 loop is CASSYWIGQGPHNEQFF. The CDR3 bases are TGTGCCAGCAGCTACTGGATAGGACAGGGGCCCCACAATGAGCAGTTCTTC.